Each of the 8 T cell receptor beta chains below was sequenced from the same sample in a study of spatial heterogeneity in lung cancer. Study-wide findings and caveats: Tracking of tumor mutation counts was seen in expanded intratumoral alpha and beta TCR counts.

One entry per CDR3 protein, called by TCRdb with MiXCR from the 5' RACE reads. The table records fewer than 20,000 distinct CDR3 sequences, 5% to 6% of them present only once. The antigens these receptors bind are not known. The time point: sample taken at primary tumor resection. This sample comprised lung tumor tissue, obtained at surgery. All receptors come from a female donor with early-stage non-small cell lung cancer.

In its sample, this clonotype is medium-sized. A library prepared for alpha chains yielded this beta chain as an off-target read; its size is of little meaning. The chain combines TRBV5-1 with TRBJ1-1; unclear D gene. The V and J ends lost 4 bases and 1 base respectively, with 14 bases between them. The CDR3 contains 15 residues. The germline V gene has CDR1 SGHRS and CDR2 YFSETQ. The CDR3 reads CASSALQGRNTEAFF. The CDR3 nucleotides are TGCGCCAGCAGCGCCTTACAAGGACGGAACACTGAAGCTTTCTTT. Supplemented by reference TRBV5-1 and TRBJ1-1, the full variable domain reads KAGVTQTPRYLIKTRGQQVTLSCSPISGHRSVSWYQQTPGQGLQFLFEYFSETQRNKGNFPGRFSGRQFSNSRSEMNVSTLELGDSALYLCASSALQGRNTEAFFGQGTRLTVV.

In regard to this clonotype: Being off target in a library aimed at alpha chains, this beta chain has a size of little meaning. The CDR3 loop is CASSHLASAYEQYF. The CDR3 DNA follows: TGTGCCAGCAGCCATCTAGCGAGCGCCTACGAGCAGTACTTC. The chain uses TRBV3-1 and TRBJ2-7, with a tentative D call TRBD2 (6 bases). V dropped 3 bases and J dropped 2 bases, with 11 bases sitting between them. The CDR3 length is 14 residues. Germline CDR1 LGHDT, CDR2 YNNKEL (reference sequence).

Comment on this clonotype: Because this beta chain is a stray read in a library intended to capture alpha chains, its abundance should not be given much weight. Here the CDR3 reads CASTKRFWERTPEAFF. The DNA for the CDR3 is TGTGCCAGCACTAAAAGGTTCTGGGAACGAACACCTGAAGCTTTCTTT. V is TRBV6-1 and J is TRBJ1-1; D gene ambiguous. The CDR3 has 16 amino acids. In germline, CDR1 is MNHNS, CDR2 SASEGT. The germline V and J ends were trimmed by 7 bases and 6 bases, with 24 bases remaining between them.

This clonotype appeared a few times. This beta chain is a stray read from a library made for alpha chains; its abundance is not meaningful. The chain uses TRBV28 and TRBJ1-2, with D possibly TRBD1 on 5 matching bases. Looked up from germline, CDR1 is MDHEN and CDR2 is SYDVKM. Trimming cost V 7 bases and J 0 bases, with 9 bases left between them. This CDR3 spans 13 amino acids. Here the CDR3 DNA reads TGTGCCAGCACTCCGGGGCCTAACTATGGCTACACCTTC. Protein sequence: CASTPGPNYGYTF.

This clonotype has only a few counts. This beta chain lies outside the target of a library built for alpha chains; its clone size means little. The chain has TRBV11-3 and TRBJ2-7; 14 bases are a match to TRBD2. V trimming: 7 bases; J trimming: 4 bases; junction bases outside the gene matches: 6. CDR3 length: 15 amino acids. Looked up from germline, CDR1 is SGHNT and CDR2 is YENEEA. CDR3 in DNA: TGTGCCAGCACCAGGACTAGCGGGAGGACTTACGAGCAGTACTTC. This sequence encodes CASTRTSGRTYEQYF.

This clonotype has at least ten counts. This beta chain is an unintended read in a library built for alpha chains; its size means little. The chain combines TRBV5-6 with TRBJ2-2, with 7 bases aligning to TRBD1. CDR1 and CDR2 (germline): SGHDT, YYEEEE. The CDR3 sequence is 16 residues long. J gave up 2 bases and V 1 base, and 5 bases lay outside the gene matches. The CDR3 nucleotides read TGTGCCAGCAGCTTGCGGGACAGCCCCAACACCGGGGAGCTGTTTTTT. Residues: CASSLRDSPNTGELFF. The full variable domain, completed using reference TRBV5-6 and TRBJ2-2, is DAGVTQSPTHLIKTRGQQVTLRCSPKSGHDTVSWYQQALGQGPQFIFQYYEEEERQRGNFPDRFSGHQFPNYSSELNVNALLLGDSALYLCASSLRDSPNTGELFFGEGSRLTVL.

This clonotype is categorized as medium-sized. As an off-target read in a library built for alpha chains, this beta chain has a frequency of little significance. The CDR3 loop is CASRAGGAIEKLFF. For the CDR3, the DNA is TGTGCCAGCAGGGCAGGGGGCGCCATTGAAAAACTGTTTTTT. The rearrangement uses TRBV27 and TRBJ1-4; 8 bases fit TRBD1. The V and J ends lost 6 bases and 7 bases, in that order; junction bases with no gene match: 7. This CDR3 region has 14 residues. Germline assignment: CDR1 MNHEY and CDR2 SMNVEV (reference sequence).

This clonotype showed up many times. With the library built for alpha chains, this beta chain is off target and its frequency is not meaningful. The rearrangement uses TRBV28 and TRBJ1-2; the D is unclear. Germline V gene lookup returns CDR1 MDHEN and CDR2 SYDVKM. Trimming took 7 bases from V and 4 from J, leaving 25 bases between them. The CDR3 has 17 amino acids. The CDR3 nucleotides are TGTGCCAGCACCCGGGGTGGCGGGGTCCGGTTTGGCTATGGCTACACCTTC. Translating it yields CASTRGGGVRFGYGYTF.